Listed here are 6 T cell receptor beta chains from one sample, sequenced in a study of Tregs in tolerant kidney transplant recipients. Assay: immunoSEQ multiplex PCR; the TCRdb copy retains only in-frame clones and omits some. The sample has about 21,000 clones; roughly 80% are singletons. Recipients received nonmyeloablative bone marrow transplants from related graft donors, with transient mixed chimerism. The sample here was CD8+ T cells from blood (PBMCs), taken 6 months after the transplant. These receptors originate from a human patient who received a combined kidney and bone marrow transplant. Some T cells may trace back to the graft donor.

The chain couples TRBV15 to TRBJ2-5, with a possible D match to TRBD2 (6 bases). The DNA end favors TRBJ2-7, so the J call may be wrong. CDR3 length: 13 amino acids. The germline V gene has CDR1 LNHNV and CDR2 YYDKDF (reference sequence). The CDR3 protein is CATGEVESYEQYF. The CDR3, as DNA: TGTGCCACCGGGGAGGTCGAATCCTACGAGCAGTACTTC.

This clone was counted once. V gene TRBV7-9 combines with J gene TRBJ1-4, with 7 nucleotides matching TRBD1. The CDR3 sequence is 13 residues long. In germline, CDR1 is SEHNR, CDR2 FQNEAQ (reference sequence). Trimming cost V 6 bases and J 10 bases; bases outside gene matches: 8. The CDR3 is CASRTRDSGKLFF. CDR3 DNA sequence: TGTGCCAGCAGAACCCGGGACAGTGGAAAACTGTTTTTT.

The V and J genes are TRBV7-2 and TRBJ2-2; 10 bases fit TRBD2. This CDR3 spans 15 amino acids. Germline loops: CDR1 SGHTA, CDR2 FQGNSA. Trimming removed 2 bases from V and 4 bases from J; junction bases left unmatched: 1. The CDR3 DNA reads TGTGCCAGCAGCTTATCTAGCGGGAGCACCGGGGAGCTGTTTTTT. As protein: CASSLSSGSTGELFF. Supplemented by reference TRBV7-2 and TRBJ2-2, the full variable domain reads GAGVSQSPSNKVTEKGKDVELRCDPISGHTALYWYRQSLGQGLEFLIYFQGNSAPDKSGLPSDRFSAERTGGSVSTLTIQRTQQEDSAVYLCASSLSSGSTGELFFGEGSRLTVL.

The rearrangement joins TRBV19 to TRBJ1-5, with D hard to call. CDR1 is LNHDA, CDR2 SQIVND, per germline (reference sequence). This CDR3 region has 14 residues. V lost 10 bases, J lost 6 bases, and 19 bases lay in between. The CDR3 sequence is CATTAVMDSQPQHF. In nucleotides, the CDR3 is TGTGCCACCACAGCGGTCATGGATAGTCAGCCCCAGCATTTT.

The chain uses TRBV6-5 and TRBJ2-7; D is possibly TRBD2 (6 bases). Germline-derived CDR1 and CDR2 are MNHEY and SVGAGI. Trimming took 6 bases from V and 4 from J, leaving 16 bases between them. The CDR3 totals 14 residues. CDR3 sequence reads: CASRPGSGFYEQYF. The CDR3 DNA reads TGTGCCAGCAGACCTGGGAGCGGGTTTTACGAGCAGTACTTC.

The chain has TRBV4-2 and TRBJ2-5; 16 bases line up with TRBD2. Germline lookup yields CDR1 LGHNA and CDR2 YNFKEQ. The CDR3 runs 17 residues. The junction had 6 bases not matched to a gene; V was cut back by 1 base and J by 7 bases. DNA of the CDR3: TGTGCCAGCAGCCAAGCCGGGACTAGCGGGGGGGGTGGGACCCAGTACTTC. This gives the protein CASSQAGTSGGGGTQYF.